The source of this TCR beta chain is a study of response to subunit inactivated influenza vaccine. Study observations and caveats: Each seasonal influenza vaccination, the authors suggested, recruits few new T cells.

One entry per CDR3 protein, called by TCRdb with MiXCR from the RT-PCR reads. Among more than 700,000 distinct CDR3 sequences listed, around 20% were seen once. Comment on this clonotype: Its specificity is not known.

The sequencing here drew on PBMCs from blood, taken less than 6 days after vaccination. This TCR derives from a man in his forties or fifties who received an inactivated influenza vaccine.

The CDR3 loop reads CASSHPAVTGGVDTQYF. Written as DNA, the CDR3 is TGCGCCAGCAGCCACCCCGCAGTGACAGGGGGCGTAGATACGCAGTATTTT. The chain has TRBV4-3 and TRBJ2-3, with 10 bases identical to TRBD1. The CDR3 contains 17 residues. V was pared by 3 bases and J by 5 bases, with 11 bases of the junction left unmatched. Germline V gives CDR1 LGHNA, CDR2 YSLEER.